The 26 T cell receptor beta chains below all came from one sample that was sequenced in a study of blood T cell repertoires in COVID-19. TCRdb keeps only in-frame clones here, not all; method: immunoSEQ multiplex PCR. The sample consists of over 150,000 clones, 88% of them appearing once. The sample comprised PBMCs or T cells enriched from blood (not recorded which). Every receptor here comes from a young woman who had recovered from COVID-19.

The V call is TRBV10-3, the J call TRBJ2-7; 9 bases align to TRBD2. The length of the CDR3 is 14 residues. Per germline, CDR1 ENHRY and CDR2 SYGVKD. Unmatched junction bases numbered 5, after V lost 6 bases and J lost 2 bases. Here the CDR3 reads CAIRGLADTYEQYF. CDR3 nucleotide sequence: TGTGCCATCAGGGGACTAGCCGACACCTACGAGCAGTACTTC.

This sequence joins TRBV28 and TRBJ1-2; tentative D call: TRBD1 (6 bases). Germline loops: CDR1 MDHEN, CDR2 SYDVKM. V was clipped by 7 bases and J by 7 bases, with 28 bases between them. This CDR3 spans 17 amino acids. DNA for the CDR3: TGTGCCAGCATCCGAACCGAGAGGGGGACACTCCAGGGTGGCTACACCTTC. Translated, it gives CASIRTERGTLQGGYTF.

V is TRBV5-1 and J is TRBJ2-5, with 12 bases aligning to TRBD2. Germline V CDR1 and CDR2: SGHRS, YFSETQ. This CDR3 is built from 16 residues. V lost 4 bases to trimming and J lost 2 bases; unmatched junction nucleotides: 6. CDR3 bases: TGCGCCAGCAGCCCAGGGACTAGCGGGCCACAAGAGACCCAGTACTTC. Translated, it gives CASSPGTSGPQETQYF.

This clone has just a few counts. The CDR3 nucleotides are TGTGCCGTCACCAGGGGGGACTCGGAGACCCAGTACTTC. This sequence encodes CAVTRGDSETQYF. V is TRBV9 and J is TRBJ2-5, with D possibly being TRBD1 (7 bases). Germline CDR1 is SGDLS and CDR2 is YYNGEE. Deletions cut 10 bases from V and 5 bases from J, with 18 bases between. The CDR3 totals 13 residues.

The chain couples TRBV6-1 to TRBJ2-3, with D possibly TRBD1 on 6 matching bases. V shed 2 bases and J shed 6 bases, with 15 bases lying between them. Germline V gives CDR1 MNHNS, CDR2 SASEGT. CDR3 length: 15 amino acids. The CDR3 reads CASSEQGQGGDTQYF. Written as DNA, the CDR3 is TGTGCCAGCAGTGAACAGGGGCAGGGTGGTGATACGCAGTATTTT.

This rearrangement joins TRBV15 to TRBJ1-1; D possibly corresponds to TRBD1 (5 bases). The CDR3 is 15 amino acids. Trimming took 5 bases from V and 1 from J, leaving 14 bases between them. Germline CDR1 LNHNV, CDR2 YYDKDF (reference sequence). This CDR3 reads CATSHGAQQNTEAFF. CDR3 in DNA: TGTGCCACCAGCCATGGGGCACAGCAGAACACTGAAGCTTTCTTT.

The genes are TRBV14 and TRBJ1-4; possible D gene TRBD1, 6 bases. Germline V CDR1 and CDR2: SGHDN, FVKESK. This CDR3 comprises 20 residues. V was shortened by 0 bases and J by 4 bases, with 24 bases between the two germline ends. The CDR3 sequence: CASSQDGVGFLGQDNEKLFF. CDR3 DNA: TGTGCCAGCAGCCAAGATGGGGTAGGGTTCTTGGGACAAGATAATGAAAAACTGTTTTTT.

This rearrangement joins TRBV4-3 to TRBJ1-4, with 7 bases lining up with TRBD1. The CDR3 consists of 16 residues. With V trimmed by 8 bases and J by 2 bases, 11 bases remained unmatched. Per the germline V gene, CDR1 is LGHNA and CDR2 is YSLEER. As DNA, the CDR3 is TGCGCCAGCTCAGGGGGTCCGGTGCTTACTAATGAAAAACTGTTTTTT. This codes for CASSGGPVLTNEKLFF.

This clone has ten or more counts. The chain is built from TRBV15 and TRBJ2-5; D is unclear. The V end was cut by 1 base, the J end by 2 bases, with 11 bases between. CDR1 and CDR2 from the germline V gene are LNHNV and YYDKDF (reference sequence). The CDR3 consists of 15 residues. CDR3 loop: CATSRGTDQQETQYF. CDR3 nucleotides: TGTGCCACCAGCAGAGGAACAGACCAACAAGAGACCCAGTACTTC.

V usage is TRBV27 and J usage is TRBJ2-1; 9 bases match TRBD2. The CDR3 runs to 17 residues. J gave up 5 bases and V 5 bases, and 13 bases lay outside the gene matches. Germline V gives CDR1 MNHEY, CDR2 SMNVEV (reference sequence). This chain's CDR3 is CASSPPRLADENNEQFF. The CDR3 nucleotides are TGTGCCAGCAGTCCGCCTCGACTAGCGGACGAGAACAATGAGCAGTTCTTC.

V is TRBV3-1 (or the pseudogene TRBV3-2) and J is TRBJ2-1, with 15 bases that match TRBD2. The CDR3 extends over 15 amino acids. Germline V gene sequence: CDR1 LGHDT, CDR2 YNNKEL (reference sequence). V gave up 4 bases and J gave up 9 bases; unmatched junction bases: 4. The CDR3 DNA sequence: TGTGCCAGCAGCCGGGGACTAGCGGGGGGTGGTGAGCAGTTCTTC. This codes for CASSRGLAGGGEQFF.

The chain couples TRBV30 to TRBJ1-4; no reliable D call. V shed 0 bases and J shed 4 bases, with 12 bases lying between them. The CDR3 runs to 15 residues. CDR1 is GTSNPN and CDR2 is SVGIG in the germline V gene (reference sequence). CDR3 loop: CAWSVGQAGNEKLFF. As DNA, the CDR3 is TGTGCCTGGAGTGTCGGCCAGGCGGGTAATGAAAAACTGTTTTTT.

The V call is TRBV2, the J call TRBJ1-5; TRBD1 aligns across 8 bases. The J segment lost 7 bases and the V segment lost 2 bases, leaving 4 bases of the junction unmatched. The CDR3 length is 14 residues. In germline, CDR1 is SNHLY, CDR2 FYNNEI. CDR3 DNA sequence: TGTGCCAGCAGTGAAAACAGGGGGTACCAGCCCCAGCATTTT. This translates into CASSENRGYQPQHF.

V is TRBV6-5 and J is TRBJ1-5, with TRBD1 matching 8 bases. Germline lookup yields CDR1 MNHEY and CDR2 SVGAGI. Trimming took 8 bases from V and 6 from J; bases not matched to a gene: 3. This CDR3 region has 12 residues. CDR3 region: CASGDRGQPQHF. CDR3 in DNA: TGTGCCAGCGGAGACAGGGGTCAGCCCCAGCATTTT.

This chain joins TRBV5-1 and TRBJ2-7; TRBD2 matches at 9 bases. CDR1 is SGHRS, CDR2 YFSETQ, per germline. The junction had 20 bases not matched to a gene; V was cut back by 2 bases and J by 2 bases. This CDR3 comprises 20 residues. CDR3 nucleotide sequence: TGCGCCAGCAGCTTTGGGGCACCACAGCGGGAGGTAAGGTGGACCTACGAGCAGTACTTC. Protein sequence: CASSFGAPQREVRWTYEQYF.

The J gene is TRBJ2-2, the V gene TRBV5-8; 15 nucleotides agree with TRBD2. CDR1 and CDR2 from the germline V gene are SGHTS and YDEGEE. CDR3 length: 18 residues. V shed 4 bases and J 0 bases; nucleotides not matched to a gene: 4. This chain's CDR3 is CASSGGTSGRPNTGELFF. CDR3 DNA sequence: TGTGCCAGCAGCGGTGGGACTAGCGGGAGGCCGAACACCGGGGAGCTGTTTTTT. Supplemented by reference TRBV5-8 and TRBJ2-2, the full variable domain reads EAGVTQSPTHLIKTRGQQATLRCSPISGHTSVYWYQQALGLGLQFLLWYDEGEERNRGNFPPRFSGRQFPNYSSELNVNALELEDSALYLCASSGGTSGRPNTGELFFGEGSRLTVL.

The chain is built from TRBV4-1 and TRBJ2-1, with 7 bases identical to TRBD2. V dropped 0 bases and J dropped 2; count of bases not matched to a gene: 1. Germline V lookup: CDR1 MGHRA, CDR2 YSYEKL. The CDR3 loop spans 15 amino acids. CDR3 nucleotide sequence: TGCGCCAGCAGCCAAGATGCGGGAGCCTACAATGAGCAGTTCTTC. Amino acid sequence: CASSQDAGAYNEQFF.

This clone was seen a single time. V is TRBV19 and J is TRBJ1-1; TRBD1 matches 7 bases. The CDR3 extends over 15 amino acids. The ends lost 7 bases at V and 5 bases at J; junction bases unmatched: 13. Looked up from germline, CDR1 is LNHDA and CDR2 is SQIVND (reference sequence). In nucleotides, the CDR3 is TGTGCCAGTAAAAGACAGGGTAAGGTTAGTACTGAAGCTTTCTTT. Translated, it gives CASKRQGKVSTEAFF. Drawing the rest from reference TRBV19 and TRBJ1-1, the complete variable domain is DGGITQSPKYLFRKEGQNVTLSCEQNLNHDAMYWYRQDPGQGLRLIYYSQIVNDFQKGDIAEGYSVSREKKESFPLTVTSAQKNPTAFYLCASKRQGKVSTEAFFGQGTRLTVV.

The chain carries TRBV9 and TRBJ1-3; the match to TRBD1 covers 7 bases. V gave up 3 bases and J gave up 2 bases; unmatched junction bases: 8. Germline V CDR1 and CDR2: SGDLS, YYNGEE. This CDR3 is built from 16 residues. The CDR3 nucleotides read TGTGCCAGCAGCGCCCTTGACAGGGTGGCTGGAAACACCATATATTTT. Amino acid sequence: CASSALDRVAGNTIYF.

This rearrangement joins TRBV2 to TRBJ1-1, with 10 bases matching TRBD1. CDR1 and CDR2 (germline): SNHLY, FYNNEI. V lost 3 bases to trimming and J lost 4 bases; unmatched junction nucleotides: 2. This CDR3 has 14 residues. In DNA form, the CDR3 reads TGTGCCAGCAGTGACAGGACAGGGGGCACTGAAGCTTTCTTT. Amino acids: CASSDRTGGTEAFF.

The CDR3 bases are TGCGCCAGCAGTCCTCCGGGACAGATGCCGAACACTGAAGCTTTCTTT. It encodes CASSPPGQMPNTEAFF. This chain joins TRBV5-1 and TRBJ1-1, with 7 bases identical to TRBD1. Germline V gene sequence: CDR1 SGHRS, CDR2 YFSETQ. The CDR3 has 16 amino acids. The V segment lost 5 bases and the J segment 1 base; nucleotides outside the gene matches: 11. Based on the CDR3 plus reference TRBV5-1 and TRBJ1-1, the full variable domain is KAGVTQTPRYLIKTRGQQVTLSCSPISGHRSVSWYQQTPGQGLQFLFEYFSETQRNKGNFPGRFSGRQFSNSRSEMNVSTLELGDSALYLCASSPPGQMPNTEAFFGQGTRLTVV.

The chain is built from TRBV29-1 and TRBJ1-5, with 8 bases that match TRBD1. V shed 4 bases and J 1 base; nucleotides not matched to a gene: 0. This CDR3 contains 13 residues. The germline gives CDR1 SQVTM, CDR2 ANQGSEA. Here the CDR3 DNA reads TGCAGCGTTGGACAGGGGAGCAATCAGCCCCAGCATTTT. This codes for CSVGQGSNQPQHF.

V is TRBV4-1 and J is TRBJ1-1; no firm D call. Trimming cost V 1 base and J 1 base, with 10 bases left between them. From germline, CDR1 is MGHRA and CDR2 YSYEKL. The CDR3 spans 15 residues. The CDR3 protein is CASSQGGVSNTEAFF. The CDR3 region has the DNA TGCGCCAGCAGCCAAGGCGGGGTCTCGAACACTGAAGCTTTCTTT.

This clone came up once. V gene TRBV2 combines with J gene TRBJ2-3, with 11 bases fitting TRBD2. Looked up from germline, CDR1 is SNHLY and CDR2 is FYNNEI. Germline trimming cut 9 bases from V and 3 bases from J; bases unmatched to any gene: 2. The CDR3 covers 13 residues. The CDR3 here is CASRTSGTDTQYF. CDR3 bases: TGTGCCAGTCGGACTAGCGGGACAGATACGCAGTATTTT.

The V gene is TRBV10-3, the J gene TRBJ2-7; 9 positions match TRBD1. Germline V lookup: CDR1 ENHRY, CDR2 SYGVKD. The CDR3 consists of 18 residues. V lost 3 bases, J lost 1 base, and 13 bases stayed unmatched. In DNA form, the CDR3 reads TGTGCCATCAGTGATCAGACAGGGGGTTTGGGCCCTTCCTACGAGCAGTACTTC. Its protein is CAISDQTGGLGPSYEQYF.

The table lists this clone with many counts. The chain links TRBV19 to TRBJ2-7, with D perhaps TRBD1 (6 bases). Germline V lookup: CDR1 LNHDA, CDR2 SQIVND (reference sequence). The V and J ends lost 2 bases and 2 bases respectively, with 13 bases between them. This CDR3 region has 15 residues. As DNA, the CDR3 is TGTGCCAGTAGTATAACCCCGGGACACACCTACGAGCAGTACTTC. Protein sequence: CASSITPGHTYEQYF.